Following are 17 T cell receptor beta chains from one sample sequenced in a study of metastatic and nonmetastatic thyroid tumors. TCRdb re-called the PCR reads with MiXCR. The sample holds roughly 48,000 clones; approximately 20% are singletons and the top ten take 3% to 4%. None of the patients had undergone any treatment ahead of thyroid surgery. The source material was blood. Receptors were obtained from a male donor with papillary thyroid cancer or a benign thyroid nodule (not recorded which). Some clones in this sample may be carry-over from other donors' samples.

This clone showed up many times. V usage is TRBV19 and J usage is TRBJ2-2, with 8 nucleotides matching TRBD1. CDR1 and CDR2 (germline): LNHDA, SQIVND (reference sequence). CDR3 size: 14 residues. Trimming removed 7 bases from V and 1 base from J; junction bases left unmatched: 2. The CDR3 spells CASTGTGNTGELFF. CDR3 DNA sequence: TGTGCCAGTACCGGGACAGGGAACACCGGGGAGCTGTTTTTT.

This clone was seen many times. This rearrangement joins TRBV6-6 to TRBJ2-2; D is unresolved. Germline loops: CDR1 MNHNY, CDR2 SVGAGI (reference sequence). CDR3 length: 16 residues. V shed 2 bases and J shed 0 bases, with 10 bases lying between them. The CDR3 DNA reads as TGTGCCAGCAGTTACGGAGCAGACACGAACACCGGGGAGCTGTTTTTT. Translated, it gives CASSYGADTNTGELFF.

This clone has ten or more counts. The V call is TRBV7-9, the J call TRBJ2-1; TRBD2 is a possible D gene (5 bases). V lost 5 bases, J lost 5 bases, and 19 bases lay in between. The CDR3 is made up of 16 amino acids. Per the germline V gene, CDR1 is SEHNR and CDR2 is FQNEAQ (reference sequence). The CDR3 protein is CASSPDPAENHNEQFF. In nucleotides, the CDR3 is TGTGCCAGCAGCCCCGACCCAGCGGAGAACCACAATGAGCAGTTCTTC.

This clone was seen a handful of times. The CDR3 DNA sequence: TGTTCCACCGCTACTCTGACAGGGGTTGGGGAGACCCAGTACTTC. This encodes CSTATLTGVGETQYF. The rearrangement joins TRBV27 to TRBJ2-5; 8 bases are a match to TRBD1. CDR1 is MNHEY, CDR2 SMNVEV, per germline (reference sequence). CDR3 length equals 15 residues.

This clone was seen a few times. The CDR3 loop reads CASSFGTGTYEQYF. The CDR3 nucleotides are TGTGCCAGCAGCTTCGGGACAGGGACCTACGAGCAGTACTTC. This sequence joins TRBV7-2 and TRBJ2-7, with 9 bases matching TRBD1. Per germline, CDR1 SGHTA and CDR2 FQGNSA. The CDR3 covers 14 residues. The V and J ends lost 3 bases and 2 bases, in that order; junction bases with no gene match: 2.

This clone was found once. The chain carries TRBV5-1 and TRBJ1-2; D is perhaps TRBD1 (5 bases). Germline V gene lookup returns CDR1 SGHRS and CDR2 YFSETQ. V was shortened by 4 bases and J by 7 bases, with 14 bases between the two germline ends. CDR3 length: 13 residues. The CDR3 sequence is CASSHGAKSGYTF. The CDR3 coding sequence is TGCGCCAGCAGCCATGGGGCGAAATCTGGCTACACCTTC. The complete variable domain, with remaining parts taken from reference TRBV5-1 and TRBJ1-2, reads KAGVTQTPRYLIKTRGQQVTLSCSPISGHRSVSWYQQTPGQGLQFLFEYFSETQRNKGNFPGRFSGRQFSNSRSEMNVSTLELGDSALYLCASSHGAKSGYTFGSGTRLTVV.

The chain couples TRBV5-1 to TRBJ2-7; a possible D gene is TRBD2 (6 bases). Germline V gene data show CDR1 as SGHRS and CDR2 as YFSETQ. The CDR3 runs to 12 residues. Trimming stripped 6 bases from V and 3 bases from J, with 10 bases between. Here the CDR3 reads CASTGGGYEQYF. The CDR3 coding sequence is TGCGCCAGCACCGGGGGTGGCTACGAGCAGTACTTC. Full variable domain (missing parts from reference TRBV5-1 and TRBJ2-7): KAGVTQTPRYLIKTRGQQVTLSCSPISGHRSVSWYQQTPGQGLQFLFEYFSETQRNKGNFPGRFSGRQFSNSRSEMNVSTLELGDSALYLCASTGGGYEQYFGPGTRLTVT.

With respect to this clone: The identical CDR3 is also encoded by other nucleotide sequences in the sample. This chain connects TRBV7-9 to TRBJ2-7; the match to TRBD2 covers 9 bases. V was pared by 4 bases and J by 6 bases, with 10 bases of the junction left unmatched. The CDR3 runs to 15 residues. Looked up from germline, CDR1 is SEHNR and CDR2 is FQNEAQ (reference sequence). CDR3 in amino acids: CASSSGLAGGGEQYF. In DNA, the CDR3 is TGTGCCAGCAGCTCAGGACTGGCGGGAGGGGGCGAGCAGTACTTC.

The V and J genes are TRBV6-1 and TRBJ2-7; D is ambiguous. Germline V gene lookup returns CDR1 MNHNS and CDR2 SASEGT. V gave up 5 bases and J gave up 0 bases, with 14 bases separating them. This CDR3 has 15 amino acids. CDR3 DNA sequence: TGTGCCAGCAGTTTAAGCTGGCTTATCTCCTACGAGCAGTACTTC. Translated: CASSLSWLISYEQYF.

The chain uses TRBV20-1 and TRBJ2-7; D is uncertain. The length of the CDR3 is 12 residues. The V and J ends lost 4 bases and 5 bases respectively, with 12 bases between them. Looked up from germline, CDR1 is DFQATT and CDR2 is SNEGSKA (reference sequence). The CDR3: CSATWRAHEQYF. The CDR3, as DNA: TGCAGTGCTACCTGGCGAGCGCACGAGCAGTACTTC.

This clone was counted many times. J is TRBJ2-7 and V is TRBV19, with 9 bases fitting TRBD2. The CDR3 contains 14 residues. The ends lost 5 bases at V and 3 bases at J; junction bases unmatched: 5. The germline CDR1 and CDR2 sequences are LNHDA and SQIVND (reference sequence). CDR3 DNA: TGTGCCAGTAGTTTACTAGCGGGTTACTACGAGCAGTACTTC. Amino acids: CASSLLAGYYEQYF.

In this sample, this clone turned up many times. CDR3 loop: CASSGETGLDQETQYF. In nucleotides, the CDR3 is TGCGCCAGCAGTGGAGAGACAGGGTTAGACCAAGAGACCCAGTACTTC. The chain carries TRBV10-1 and TRBJ2-5, with TRBD1 matching 7 bases. Looked up from germline, CDR1 is WNHNN and CDR2 is SYGVQD (reference sequence). The V and J ends lost 4 bases and 0 bases, in that order; junction bases with no gene match: 8. CDR3 length: 16 amino acids.

In its sample, this clone was seen many times. The CDR3 loop reads CASSTPGPGYTF. The DNA of the CDR3 is TGTGCCAGCAGTACACCGGGACCGGGCTACACCTTC. The rearrangement joins TRBV6-2 or TRBV6-3 to TRBJ1-2, with D maybe TRBD1 (5 bases). Germline V gene lookup returns CDR1 MNHEY and CDR2 SVGEGT. V dropped 5 bases and J dropped 8 bases, with 12 bases sitting between them. The length of the CDR3 is 12 residues.

The CDR3 region is CASSQVDGQQYF. The CDR3 DNA follows: TGTGCCAGCAGCCAAGTAGACGGTCAGCAGTACTTC. V and J are TRBV3-1 and TRBJ2-7; D remains unclear. V shed 1 base and J shed 8 bases, with 9 bases lying between them. From germline, CDR1 is LGHDT and CDR2 YNNKEL (reference sequence). This CDR3 has 12 amino acids.

This clone was picked up a small number of times. Relative to the germline gene, one junction end is altered; a read error may explain this. The chain links TRBV15 to TRBJ1-5, with 8 positions matching TRBD1. The CDR3 covers 15 residues. The germline V gene has CDR1 LNHNV and CDR2 YYDKDF (reference sequence). The CDR3 DNA sequence: TGTGCCACCAACAGAGACAGGGGACGCAATCAGCCCCAGCATTTT. As protein: CATNRDRGRNQPQHF. Looking up the rest from reference TRBV15 and TRBJ1-5 gives the full variable domain: DAMVIQNPRYQVTQFGKPVTLSCSQTLNHNVMYWYQQKSSQAPKLLFHYYDKDFNNEADTPDNFQSRRPNTSFCFLDIRSPGLGDTAMYLCATNRDRGRNQPQHFGDGTRLSIL.

By share, this clone counts as medium-sized. The chain links TRBV11-3 to TRBJ2-7; TRBD1 matches 9 bases. J was trimmed by 1 base and V by 4 bases; bases with no gene match: 8. The CDR3 covers 16 residues. Germline V CDR1 and CDR2: SGHNT, YENEEA. The CDR3 loop is CASSSRRDRVSYEQYF. In DNA, the CDR3 is TGTGCCAGCAGCTCCCGAAGGGACAGGGTGTCCTACGAGCAGTACTTC.

The DNA of the CDR3 is TGCGCCAGCAGCTTGTACGAGGAGGGCCTGAACTATGGCTACACCTTC. Translated: CASSLYEEGLNYGYTF. The chain recombines TRBV5-1 with TRBJ1-2; the D is unclear. The CDR3 length is 16 residues. CDR1 and CDR2 from the germline V gene are SGHRS and YFSETQ. V was trimmed by 1 base and J by 2 bases, leaving 15 bases between them.